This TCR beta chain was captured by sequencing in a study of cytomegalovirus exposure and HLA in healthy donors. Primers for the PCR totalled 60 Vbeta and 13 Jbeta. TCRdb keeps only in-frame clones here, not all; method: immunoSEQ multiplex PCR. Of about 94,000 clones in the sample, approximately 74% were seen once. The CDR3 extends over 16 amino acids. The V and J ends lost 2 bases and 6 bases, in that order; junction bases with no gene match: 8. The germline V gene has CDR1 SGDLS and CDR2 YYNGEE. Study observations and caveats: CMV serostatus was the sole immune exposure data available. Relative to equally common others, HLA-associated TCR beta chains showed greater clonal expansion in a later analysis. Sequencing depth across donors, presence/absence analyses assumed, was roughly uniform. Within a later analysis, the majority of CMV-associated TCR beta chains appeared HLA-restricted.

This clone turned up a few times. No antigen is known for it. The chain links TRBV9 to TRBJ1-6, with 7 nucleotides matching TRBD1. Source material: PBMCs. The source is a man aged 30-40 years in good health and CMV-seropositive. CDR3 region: CASSVADRFPNSPLHF. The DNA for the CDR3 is TGTGCCAGCAGCGTGGCGGACAGGTTCCCTAATTCACCCCTCCACTTT.